These T cell receptor beta chains were read from a single sample in a study of OX40 agonist ivuxolimab in advanced cancers. Data came from immunoSEQ multiplex PCR; TCRdb stores just in-frame clones and leaves some out. The table includes roughly 23,000 clones, 77% detected once. The source material was CD4+ or CD8+ T cells sorted from blood, sampled in a trial of the OX40 agonist ivuxolimab. These receptors all stem from an adult with an advanced solid tumor such as melanoma, head and neck, liver or kidney cancer. Both conserved end residues are part of each CDR3.

v_call cdr3_aa
TRBV7-2 CASSFRDSYPYEQYF
TRBV19 CASSMRVLYTF
TRBV14 CASSQVPSGGAKDTQYF
TRBV28 CASSLGQSSGNTIYF
TRBV15 CATSRGVNTEAFF
TRBV2 CASLGEARWTEAFF
TRBV6-6 CASSPSSGPYEQYF
TRBV29-1 CSVEVWDREATNEKLFF
TRBV30 CAWSMGQGDEQYF
TRBV7-9 CASSPGDRGYEQYF
TRBV27 CASVGPNHTGELFF